This passage covers 18 T cell receptor beta chains from one sample sequenced in a study of OX40 agonist ivuxolimab in advanced cancers. Clones were read by immunoSEQ multiplex PCR, and TCRdb kept only the in-frame ones, dropping some. This table holds about 9,000 clones, roughly 70% found once. This material consisted of CD4+ or CD8+ T cells sorted from blood, taken in a trial of the OX40 agonist ivuxolimab. These receptor sequences come from an adult with an advanced solid tumor such as melanoma, head and neck, liver or kidney cancer.

J is TRBJ2-7 and V is TRBV7-8; 8 nucleotides agree with TRBD1. The CDR3 covers 16 residues. CDR1 is SGHVS, CDR2 FQNEAQ, per germline. Losses at the gene ends were 4 bases for V and 3 bases for J; bases not matched to a gene: 11. The CDR3 region has the DNA TGTGCCAGCAGCTCTATACCAGGGGGCCCTATCTACGAGCAGTACTTC. This codes for CASSSIPGGPIYEQYF. Together with reference TRBV7-8 and TRBJ2-7, the CDR3 gives the full variable domain: GAGVSQSPRYKVAKRGQDVALRCDPISGHVSLFWYQQALGQGPEFLTYFQNEAQLDKSGLPSDRFFAERPEGSVSTLKIQRTQQEDSAVYLCASSSIPGGPIYEQYFGPGTRLTVT.

This clone was picked up one time. The rearrangement links TRBV7-3 to TRBJ2-7; D call uncertain. The CDR3 totals 13 residues. V lost 4 bases, J lost 6 bases, and 13 bases lay in between. From germline, CDR1 is SGHTA and CDR2 FQGTGA. The CDR3 DNA reads TGTGCCAGCAGCTCGGCGAGGTCTGGCGAGCAGTACTTC. Its protein is CASSSARSGEQYF. Combining the CDR3 with reference TRBV7-3 and TRBJ2-7 gives the whole variable domain GAGVSQTPSNKVTEKGKYVELRCDPISGHTALYWYRQSLGQGPEFLIYFQGTGAADDSGLPNDRFFAVRPEGSVSTLKIQRTERGDSAVYLCASSSARSGEQYFGPGTRLTVT.

The rearrangement links TRBV29-1 to TRBJ2-1; TRBD2 matches at 11 bases. Per the germline V gene, CDR1 is SQVTM and CDR2 is ANQGSEA. The CDR3 is made up of 14 amino acids. Trimming cost V 3 bases and J 3 bases; bases outside gene matches: 1. The CDR3 region has the DNA TGCAGCGTTGATAGCGGGAGGGACTACAATGAGCAGTTCTTC. This translates into CSVDSGRDYNEQFF.

V is TRBV5-6 and J is TRBJ1-5; 7 bases line up with TRBD1. This CDR3 is 15 amino acids long. Germline V CDR1 and CDR2: SGHDT, YYEEEE. With V trimmed by 2 bases and J by 7 bases, 9 bases remained unmatched. The CDR3 coding sequence is TGTGCCAGCAGCTTTTCTTACAGGGGCGGACAGCCCCAGCATTTT. Its translation: CASSFSYRGGQPQHF.

This clone was observed a handful of times. The rearrangement joins TRBV6-5 to TRBJ1-2; D unresolved. This CDR3 has 15 residues. Trimming took off 3 bases at V and 0 bases at J, with 11 bases between the two ends. Germline V gene data show CDR1 as MNHEY and CDR2 as SVGAGI. As DNA, the CDR3 is TGTGCCAGCAGTTATTGGGCAGAAACTAACTATGGCTACACCTTC. The encoded protein is CASSYWAETNYGYTF.

The chain joins TRBV5-4 to TRBJ2-4; TRBD1 agrees at 9 bases. The CDR3 has 13 amino acids. The V and J ends lost 6 bases and 5 bases, in that order; junction bases with no gene match: 3. Germline CDR1 is SGHNT and CDR2 is YYREEE (reference sequence). CDR3 in amino acids: CASMRTGENIQYF. As DNA, the CDR3 is TGTGCCAGCATGAGGACAGGGGAAAACATTCAGTACTTC.

V and J are TRBV7-9 and TRBJ2-3, with TRBD1 matching 7 bases. Germline V gene sequence: CDR1 SEHNR, CDR2 FQNEAQ (reference sequence). Trimming took 5 bases from V and 7 from J; bases not matched to a gene: 15. The CDR3 totals 16 residues. Here the CDR3 DNA reads TGTGCCAGCAGCCACTCGGGACAGCACCGCGGAAATACGCAGTATTTT. Amino acids: CASSHSGQHRGNTQYF.

The chain carries TRBV6-1 and TRBJ1-2; no definite D call. This CDR3 spans 13 amino acids. Germline assignment: CDR1 MNHNS and CDR2 SASEGT. Trimming took off 4 bases at V and 4 bases at J, with 10 bases between the two ends. CDR3 in amino acids: CASSVWIVYGYTF. The DNA of the CDR3 is TGTGCCAGCAGTGTATGGATAGTCTATGGCTACACCTTC.

This clone showed up many times. V usage is TRBV9 and J usage is TRBJ2-1; TRBD2 aligns across 9 bases. This CDR3 spans 15 amino acids. Trimming at V came to 4 bases and at J to 4 bases, leaving 6 bases not matched to a gene. CDR1 is SGDLS and CDR2 is YYNGEE in the germline V gene. Here the CDR3 reads CASSLLGLAYNEQFF. DNA of the CDR3: TGTGCCAGCAGCCTCTTGGGACTAGCATACAATGAGCAGTTCTTC.

The chain is built from TRBV27 and TRBJ2-7; 8 bases agree with TRBD1. Germline CDR1 MNHEY, CDR2 SMNVEV (reference sequence). V lost 2 bases to trimming and J lost 3 bases; unmatched junction nucleotides: 6. The CDR3 is 15 residues long. The CDR3 DNA reads TGTGCCAGCAGTTTAGGCGGGACAGGCTACTACGAGCAGTACTTC. It specifies CASSLGGTGYYEQYF.

The V call is TRBV21-1, the J call TRBJ1-2; TRBD1, the D gene given by the table, was not confirmed from the DNA. TRBV21-1 is a known pseudogene. CDR3 length: 12 residues. CDR3 in amino acids: CASSKGGTGLEF. For the CDR3, the DNA is TGTGCCAGCAGCAAAGGAGGAACAGGCCTTGAGTTC.

The chain joins TRBV7-9 to TRBJ1-1; maybe TRBD1 (5 bases). V was clipped by 2 bases and J by 4 bases, with 17 bases between them. CDR1 SEHNR and CDR2 FQNEAQ come from the germline V gene (reference sequence). The CDR3 covers 16 residues. CDR3 amino acids: CASSLPRQGGGTEAFF. CDR3 sequence (DNA): TGTGCCAGCAGCTTACCTCGTCAGGGTGGCGGCACTGAAGCTTTCTTT.

Only one count was recorded for this clone. This chain links TRBV9 with TRBJ2-7; D uncertain. V lost 0 bases, J lost 2 bases, and 12 bases lay in between. Germline CDR1 and CDR2: SGDLS and YYNGEE. The CDR3 has 15 amino acids. CDR3 region: CASSVDLALTYEQYF. The CDR3 DNA reads TGTGCCAGCAGCGTAGACTTGGCACTAACCTACGAGCAGTACTTC.

The table lists this clone with a count of one. The chain links TRBV5-5 to TRBJ1-1; possible D gene TRBD1, 6 bases. Germline CDR1 SGHKS, CDR2 YYEKEE (reference sequence). Trimming stripped 5 bases from V and 8 bases from J, with 10 bases between. This CDR3 is built from 11 residues. The CDR3 loop reads CASSRQAEAFF. CDR3 sequence (DNA): TGTGCCAGCAGTCGACAGGCGGAAGCTTTCTTT.

V usage is TRBV11-2 and J usage is TRBJ1-1; 7 bases match TRBD1. After removal of 4 bases from V and 4 bases from J, the junction contained 6 bases not matched to a gene. The CDR3 is 14 amino acids. Germline V gives CDR1 SGHAT, CDR2 FQNNGV. This chain's CDR3 is CASSSSTGITEAFF. CDR3 coding DNA: TGTGCCAGCAGCTCCTCGACAGGGATCACTGAAGCTTTCTTT.

V is TRBV7-9 and J is TRBJ2-7; D is unclear. The germline gives CDR1 SEHNR, CDR2 FQNEAQ (reference sequence). CDR3 length: 12 residues. Trimming removed 1 base from V and 5 bases from J, with 6 bases in between. CDR3 in amino acids: CASSLVTHEQYF. The CDR3 DNA sequence: TGTGCCAGCAGCTTAGTGACCCACGAGCAGTACTTC.

This clone was seen a handful of times. This chain joins TRBV6-1 and TRBJ2-1; 8 bases are shared with TRBD2. The CDR3 length is 15 residues. Germline CDR1 MNHNS, CDR2 SASEGT. With V trimmed by 1 base and J by 8 bases, 7 bases remained unmatched. The CDR3 DNA follows: TGTGCCAGCAGTGAAGTGGCGGGAGGTGGGGATGAGCAGTTCTTC. It translates to CASSEVAGGGDEQFF.

This chain uses TRBV9 with TRBJ1-2; D remains unclear. From germline, CDR1 is SGDLS and CDR2 YYNGEE. Trimming removed 4 bases from V and 0 bases from J, with 13 bases in between. This CDR3 has 15 amino acids. As DNA, the CDR3 is TGTGCCAGCAGCCTCGGGCAGTCAACTAACTATGGCTACACCTTC. Amino acids: CASSLGQSTNYGYTF.